This T cell receptor beta chain originates from a study of cytomegalovirus exposure and HLA in healthy donors. The trim removed 1 base at V and 5 bases at J, leaving 9 bases unmatched. The length of the CDR3 is 17 residues. Germline values: CDR1 GTSNPN, CDR2 SVGIG (reference sequence). PCR involved 60 Vbeta and 13 Jbeta primers. Produced via immunoSEQ multiplex PCR; TCRdb's table is partial and in-frame only. The sample comprises about 140,000 clones, around 79% of which are singletons, and 3.1% rests with the top ten. The TCR was taken from a female donor in good health and CMV-seronegative. V and J are TRBV30 and TRBJ2-3, with TRBD2 matching over 13 bases. Material for sequencing was PBMCs. CDR3 bases: TGTGCCTGGAGTGGGACTAGCGGGAGCGGGAGTATAGATACGCAGTATTTT. Its translation is CAWSGTSGSGSIDTQYF.